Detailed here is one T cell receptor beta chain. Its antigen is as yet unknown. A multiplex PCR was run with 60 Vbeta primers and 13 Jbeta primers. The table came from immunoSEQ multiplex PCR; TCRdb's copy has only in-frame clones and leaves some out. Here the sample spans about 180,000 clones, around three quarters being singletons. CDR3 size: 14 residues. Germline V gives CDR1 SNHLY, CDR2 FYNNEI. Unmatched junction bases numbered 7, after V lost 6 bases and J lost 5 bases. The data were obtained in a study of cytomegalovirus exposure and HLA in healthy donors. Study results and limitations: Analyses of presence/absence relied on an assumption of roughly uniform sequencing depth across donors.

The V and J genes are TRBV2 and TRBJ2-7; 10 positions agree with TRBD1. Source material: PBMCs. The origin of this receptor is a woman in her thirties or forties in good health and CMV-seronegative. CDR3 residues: CASRQGQGLHEQYF. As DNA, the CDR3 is TGTGCCAGCAGGCAGGGACAGGGGCTCCACGAGCAGTACTTC.